This passage covers 16 T cell receptor beta chains from one sample sequenced in a study of monozygotic twins with cystic fibrosis. The protocol was immunoSEQ multiplex PCR, while the TCRdb copy is restricted to in-frame clones and leaves out a portion. The sample gives around 33,000 clones, approximately 80% of which show up once; under 2% is in the top ten. Sequences were obtained from blood. All receptors derive from a girl aged 2-10 years with cystic fibrosis.

This chain links TRBV2 with TRBJ1-5; D perhaps matches TRBD1 (5 bases). The CDR3 runs to 13 residues. Germline V CDR1 and CDR2: SNHLY, FYNNEI. Trimming removed 8 bases from V and 7 bases from J, with 15 bases in between. CDR3 sequence (DNA): TGTGCCAGCGGACCCGGGGGACGACAGCCCCAGCATTTT. Amino acid sequence: CASGPGGRQPQHF.

The chain is built from TRBV5-1 and TRBJ1-3; D is unresolved. From germline, CDR1 is SGHRS and CDR2 YFSETQ. This CDR3 has 13 amino acids. Trimming stripped 8 bases from V and 5 bases from J, with 14 bases between. In DNA form, the CDR3 reads TGCGCCAGTAGTACGGGCAATCGAAACACCATATATTTT. It encodes CASSTGNRNTIYF.

This rearrangement joins TRBV6-4 to TRBJ1-6, with no clear D. CDR3 length equals 13 residues. Germline V gene data show CDR1 as MRHNA and CDR2 as SNTAGT. V was pared by 0 bases and J by 8 bases, with 5 bases between. This CDR3 is CASSDSRDSPLHF. DNA of the CDR3: TGTGCCAGCAGTGACTCGCGGGATTCACCCCTCCACTTT.

The V call is TRBV29-1, the J call TRBJ2-1; a weak D match, TRBD1 (5 bases). There are 14 residues in the CDR3. Germline CDR1 SQVTM, CDR2 ANQGSEA. V gave up 3 bases and J gave up 4 bases, with 13 bases separating them. The CDR3 reads CSVDRAGIYNEQFF. The CDR3 DNA is TGCAGCGTTGACAGGGCAGGGATTTACAATGAGCAGTTCTTC.

The CDR3 nucleotides read TGTGCCAGCAGAGATTTGGGCAGGGGGTCAGAAGCTTTCTTT. Protein sequence: CASRDLGRGSEAFF. The chain is built from TRBV25-1 and TRBJ1-1; 7 bases are a match to TRBD1. The trim removed 6 bases at V and 8 bases at J, leaving 12 bases unmatched. Germline lookup yields CDR1 MGHDK and CDR2 SYGVNS. The CDR3 loop spans 14 amino acids.

This chain links TRBV14 with TRBJ1-1; D gene unclear. This CDR3 is 14 amino acids long. V was pared by 0 bases and J by 5 bases, with 10 bases between. Germline V gene data show CDR1 as SGHDN and CDR2 as FVKESK. The CDR3 DNA follows: TGTGCCAGCAGCCAAGAAATGAGGGTTACTGAAGCTTTCTTT. Protein sequence: CASSQEMRVTEAFF.

The DNA for the CDR3 is TGTGCCAGCAGCCCACCCGGAGCGGGGGGGCTTAGGATAGATACGCAGTATTTT. Its protein is CASSPPGAGGLRIDTQYF. The chain joins TRBV7-2 to TRBJ2-3, with 10 positions matching TRBD2. Germline assignment: CDR1 SGHTA and CDR2 FQGNSA. This CDR3 has 18 residues. The ends lost 5 bases at V and 5 bases at J; junction bases unmatched: 16.

The rearrangement links TRBV7-9 to TRBJ1-6, with no clear D. V gave up 4 bases and J gave up 10 bases, with 8 bases separating them. The CDR3 has 12 residues. Looked up from germline, CDR1 is SEHNR and CDR2 is FQNEAQ (reference sequence). DNA of the CDR3: TGTGCCAGCAGCTCGGGCAGATCACCCCTCCACTTT. It specifies CASSSGRSPLHF.

The chain combines TRBV29-1 with TRBJ1-4; 11 positions match TRBD1. CDR3 length: 15 residues. Germline values: CDR1 SQVTM, CDR2 ANQGSEA. V shed 6 bases and J 4 bases; nucleotides not matched to a gene: 7. The DNA for the CDR3 is TGCAGCGTACGGACAGGGGGCTTAGGTAATGAAAAACTGTTTTTT. Its translation: CSVRTGGLGNEKLFF. The full variable domain, with the rest looked up from reference TRBV29-1 and TRBJ1-4, is SAVISQKPSRDICQRGTSLTIQCQVDSQVTMMFWYRQQPGQSLTLIATANQGSEATYESGFVIDKFPISRPNLTFSTLTVSNMSPEDSSIYLCSVRTGGLGNEKLFFGSGTQLSVL.

The J gene is TRBJ2-2, the V gene TRBV9; 8 bases agree with TRBD1. V lost 2 bases to trimming and J lost 9 bases; unmatched junction nucleotides: 18. This CDR3 contains 18 residues. Germline CDR1 and CDR2: SGDLS and YYNGEE. The CDR3 loop is CASSVFSGTGPVDRELFF. CDR3 coding DNA: TGTGCCAGCAGCGTTTTTTCCGGGACAGGCCCCGTGGACCGGGAGCTGTTTTTT.

This sequence joins TRBV30 and TRBJ1-6; D is unclear. CDR1 is GTSNPN, CDR2 SVGIG, per germline (reference sequence). CDR3 length: 13 amino acids. Trimming removed 0 bases from V and 8 bases from J, with 8 bases in between. The CDR3 DNA is TGTGCCTGGAGTGTGGGGAAAGATTCACCCCTCCACTTT. Translating gives CAWSVGKDSPLHF.

The V call is TRBV7-9, the J call TRBJ1-4; 10 bases fit TRBD1. J gave up 5 bases and V 5 bases, and 5 bases lay outside the gene matches. The CDR3 has 15 residues. Germline CDR1 is SEHNR and CDR2 is FQNEAQ (reference sequence). The CDR3 is CASSPRTGGNEKLFF. In DNA, the CDR3 is TGTGCCAGCAGCCCCAGGACAGGGGGGAATGAAAAACTGTTTTTT.

The chain is built from TRBV5-1 and TRBJ2-7, with TRBD2 as a possible D gene (6 bases). The CDR3 spans 14 residues. V shed 0 bases and J shed 6 bases, with 13 bases lying between them. Germline V gene data show CDR1 as SGHRS and CDR2 as YFSETQ. In DNA form, the CDR3 reads TGCGCCAGCAGCTTGGCGGGGGTCGGCACCGAGCAGTACTTC. Encoded protein: CASSLAGVGTEQYF.

The chain has TRBV7-9 and TRBJ2-7, with 8 nucleotides matching TRBD1. The CDR3 has 13 residues. Losses at the gene ends were 5 bases for V and 5 bases for J; bases not matched to a gene: 5. The germline CDR1 and CDR2 sequences are SEHNR and FQNEAQ (reference sequence). As DNA, the CDR3 is TGTGCCAGCAGCCCCAGGGGGCCGGACGAGCAGTACTTC. Its translation: CASSPRGPDEQYF. Full variable domain (outside the CDR3, taken from reference TRBV7-9 and TRBJ2-7): DTGVSQNPRHKITKRGQNVTFRCDPISEHNRLYWYRQTLGQGPEFLTYFQNEAQLEKSRLLSDRFSAERPKGSFSTLEIQRTEQGDSAMYLCASSPRGPDEQYFGPGTRLTVT.

The rearrangement joins TRBV5-1 to TRBJ1-2; D not certain. With 0 bases removed from V and 2 bases from J, the gap between germline ends came to 14 bases. The CDR3 runs to 16 residues. CDR1 and CDR2 from the germline V gene are SGHRS and YFSETQ. DNA for the CDR3: TGCGCCAGCAGCTTGGTGATGGACCGCCTCAACTATGGCTACACCTTC. It translates to CASSLVMDRLNYGYTF.

The chain has TRBV7-8 and TRBJ2-7; D is undetermined. V was clipped by 5 bases and J by 3 bases, with 8 bases between them. CDR1 and CDR2 from the germline V gene are SGHVS and FQNEAQ. This CDR3 is built from 12 residues. CDR3 sequence (DNA): TGTGCCAGCAGCCAGACGCACTACGAGCAGTACTTC. Encoded protein: CASSQTHYEQYF.